These T cell receptor beta chains were read from a single sample in a study of blood T cell repertoires in COVID-19. Profiled with immunoSEQ multiplex PCR; TCRdb holds only in-frame clones, not every one. This table holds under 400,000 clones, nearly 90% found once. The sample taken for sequencing was peripheral blood. Source of these receptors: a man between 18 and 35 years old with active or convalescent COVID-19. Both conserved end residues are trimmed from each CDR3. The D gene is left open where the match is weak.

j_call d_call cdr3_length v_call cdr3_aa
TRBJ1-6 NA 14 TRBV28 ASRTGTQSYNSPLH
TRBJ2-3 NA 12 TRBV9 ASSVWTNTDTQY
TRBJ2-2 NA 13 TRBV5-1 ASSLDLINTGELF
TRBJ1-2 TRBD1 12 TRBV6-5 ASSNDGQDYGYT
TRBJ1-1 NA 12 TRBV9 ASSVALTNTEAF
TRBJ1-6 TRBD1 15 TRBV11-2 ASSPGQRVPYNSPLH
TRBJ2-1 NA 15 TRBV24-1 ATSVPTDSRGVNEQF
TRBJ1-1 TRBD1 13 TRBV4-1 ASSPTGDPNTEAF
TRBJ2-1 TRBD2 13 TRBV24-1 ATSDYLAGSHEQF
TRBJ1-6 NA 9 TRBV3-1/TRBV3-2 ASSQGPPLH
TRBJ2-3 TRBD2 16 TRBV9 ASSVGIGTSGGADTQY
TRBJ1-6 TRBD1 13 TRBV20-1 SASLGTGYNSPLH
TRBJ2-7 TRBD1 13 TRBV5-6 ASSFGTGYYYEQY
TRBJ1-5 TRBD1 15 TRBV18 ASSPGLAGQGSQPQH
TRBJ1-3 TRBD1 15 TRBV9 ASSPDRAFGAGNTIY
TRBJ2-6 NA 13 TRBV19 ASSIGDSGANVLT
TRBJ1-4 NA 12 TRBV20-1 SASIRGTNEKLF
TRBJ1-5 NA 13 TRBV21-1 ASSKVGEGNQPQH
TRBJ2-7 NA 12 TRBV18 ASSAGQGPYEQY
TRBJ2-7 NA 11 TRBV7-2 ASSLWRGPEQY
TRBJ1-5 NA 13 TRBV19 ASSRRELVNQPQH
TRBJ2-1 NA 11 TRBV5-4 ASSWEGGNEQF
TRBJ1-4 NA 14 TRBV19 ASSLTGGSANEKLF
TRBJ1-4 NA 15 TRBV27 ASSLRSWCRTNEKLF
TRBJ1-4 TRBD1 15 TRBV7-6 ASSLSVRGLTNEKLF
TRBJ2-1 TRBD2 14 TRBV2 ASNFLSGSSYNEQF
TRBJ1-1 TRBD1 13 TRBV18 ASSLRQGGDTEAF
TRBJ2-3 NA 10 TRBV18 ASSPSGDTQY
TRBJ2-1 TRBD2 13 TRBV7-2 ASSAASGVYNEQF
TRBJ2-7 TRBD1 15 TRBV4-3 ASSQDRAGQGSYEQY
TRBJ2-1 TRBD2 13 TRBV9 ASSGTGTNWAEQF
TRBJ2-1 NA 9 TRBV7-2 ASSFGNEQF
TRBJ2-2 TRBD2 16 TRBV28 ASSQISSGRLLGGELF
TRBJ1-1 NA 12 TRBV27 ASSFRLTGTEAF
TRBJ1-3 NA 12 TRBV14 ASRTRGSGNTIY
TRBJ2-7 NA 10 TRBV6-2/TRBV6-3 ASSLSTYEQY
TRBJ2-1 TRBD2 14 TRBV18 ASSPRPGGSYNEQF
TRBJ2-2 TRBD1 14 TRBV5-8 ASSAGDRGWTGELF
TRBJ1-2 NA 13 TRBV23-1 ASSPVGGPNYGYT
TRBJ2-1 TRBD2 15 TRBV19 ASSVSSGWSSYNEQF
TRBJ1-2 TRBD1 13 TRBV19 ASSHPRDRHYGYT
TRBJ2-7 TRBD1 13 TRBV4-3 ASSTERRGSYEQY
TRBJ1-2 TRBD1 11 TRBV29-1 SVHQGVNYGYT
TRBJ1-1 NA 10 TRBV11-3 ASSQGGTEAF
TRBJ1-2 TRBD1 12 TRBV5-6 ASRRTGADYGYT
TRBJ2-5 NA 16 TRBV24-1 ATSDPRRGAEPQETQY
TRBJ1-2 TRBD1 15 TRBV5-4 ASSSRDRGVRGYGYT
TRBJ1-5 TRBD1 15 TRBV28 ASRPPGTGVSGQPQH
TRBJ2-1 NA 14 TRBV27 ASSPGRFGSYNEQF
TRBJ2-7 TRBD1 11 TRBV6-5 ASSWDRGREQY
TRBJ2-1 NA 10 TRBV9 ASSVEGAEQF
TRBJ2-1 NA 13 TRBV7-3 ASSQIGGGDNEQF